These T cell receptor beta chains were read from a single sample in a study of control samples from healthy donors and cancer patients. Profiling relied on immunoSEQ multiplex PCR, and the TCRdb table lists in-frame clones only, not all of them. Among more than 70,000 clones listed, roughly 90% were seen once. The specimen sequenced was blood. The receptors originated from a woman younger than 45 in good health. Both conserved end residues are part of each CDR3. A D gene is named only where the DNA matches it firmly. Some rows mark clone size as missing; the rest say once, few, many or name a class of expanded clone.

clone size: .
J gene: TRBJ2-1
D gene: .
V gene: TRBV3-1/TRBV3-2
CDR3 DNA: TGTGCCAGCACTGGGCTAGGGGGGGAAGGTGGCAATGAGCAGTTCTTC
CDR3 protein: CASTGLGGEGGNEQFF

clone size: .
J gene: TRBJ2-7
D gene: TRBD2
V gene: TRBV9
CDR3 DNA: TGTGCCAGCAGCGCTCAGGGACTAGCGGGATACGAGCAGTACTTC
CDR3 protein: CASSAQGLAGYEQYF

clone size: .
J gene: TRBJ1-5
D gene: .
V gene: TRBV2
CDR3 DNA: TGTGCCAGCAGGCTCTTGGGAGGGACAATGGCCCAGCATTTT
CDR3 protein: CASRLLGGTMAQHF

clone size: .
J gene: TRBJ1-1
D gene: .
V gene: TRBV7-3
CDR3 DNA: TGTGCCAGCAGCCCCTCGGCGGCCAGAGCTACTGAAGCTTTCTTT
CDR3 protein: CASSPSAARATEAFF

clone size: once
J gene: TRBJ2-7
D gene: .
V gene: TRBV6-2/TRBV6-3
CDR3 DNA: TGTGCCAGCAGCGTCCAGGTGACAACCTACGAGCAGTACTTC
CDR3 protein: CASSVQVTTYEQYF

clone size: .
J gene: TRBJ2-7
D gene: TRBD1
V gene: TRBV7-2
CDR3 DNA: TGTGCCAGCAGCACCCGACAGGGACGAATCTCCTACGAGCAGTACTTC
CDR3 protein: CASSTRQGRISYEQYF

clone size: .
J gene: TRBJ2-1
D gene: TRBD2
V gene: TRBV11-2
CDR3 DNA: TGTGCCAGCAGCTCCCTCGGGGGAGCGGGAGGGCCAGGAGGCAATGAGCAGTTCTTC
CDR3 protein: CASSSLGGAGGPGGNEQFF

clone size: .
J gene: TRBJ1-6
D gene: .
V gene: TRBV18
CDR3 DNA: TGTGCCAGCTCACCAGAGTTAGTCGCGGCGGCACCCCTCCACTTT
CDR3 protein: CASSPELVAAAPLHF

clone size: .
J gene: TRBJ1-1
D gene: .
V gene: TRBV7-9
CDR3 DNA: TGTGCCAGCAGTATCCTGAGGACTGAAGCTTTCTTT
CDR3 protein: CASSILRTEAFF

clone size: .
J gene: TRBJ1-5
D gene: TRBD1
V gene: TRBV5-8
CDR3 DNA: TGTGCCAGCAGCCGAGGGACAGGGAACGACAATCAGCCCCAGCATTTT
CDR3 protein: CASSRGTGNDNQPQHF

clone size: .
J gene: TRBJ2-3
D gene: TRBD2
V gene: TRBV7-3
CDR3 DNA: TGTGCCAGCAGCTTAACTAGCGGGGGTTCTCCTAGCACAGATACGCAGTATTTT
CDR3 protein: CASSLTSGGSPSTDTQYF

clone size: .
J gene: TRBJ1-6
D gene: .
V gene: TRBV30
CDR3 DNA: TGTGCCTGGAGAAGGCAGGGAAGTTCACCCCTCCACTTT
CDR3 protein: CAWRRQGSSPLHF

clone size: .
J gene: TRBJ2-7
D gene: .
V gene: TRBV18
CDR3 DNA: TGTGCCAGCTCACCACCGCGGTCGGGGGCCCACTACGAGCAGTACTTC
CDR3 protein: CASSPPRSGAHYEQYF

clone size: .
J gene: TRBJ1-2
D gene: .
V gene: TRBV6-1
CDR3 DNA: TGTGCCAGCAGTGACCTCGACGGCGGCGATGGCTACACCTTC
CDR3 protein: CASSDLDGGDGYTF

clone size: .
J gene: TRBJ1-3
D gene: .
V gene: TRBV12-5
CDR3 DNA: TGTGCTAGTGGTTTGGTCGGGCGTCCGGCGTCTGGAAACACCATATATTTT
CDR3 protein: CASGLVGRPASGNTIYF

clone size: .
J gene: TRBJ2-1
D gene: .
V gene: TRBV6-5
CDR3 DNA: TGTGCCAGCAGGAGGCAGGGGGGGGCCTACAATGAGCAGTTCTTC
CDR3 protein: CASRRQGGAYNEQFF

clone size: .
J gene: TRBJ2-2
D gene: TRBD1
V gene: TRBV28
CDR3 DNA: TGTGCCAGCAGGACAACAGGGGTGAACACCGGGGAGCTGTTTTTT
CDR3 protein: CASRTTGVNTGELFF

clone size: .
J gene: TRBJ1-5
D gene: .
V gene: TRBV29-1
CDR3 DNA: TGCAGCGTTGCGTCAAACCAAGGCAATCAGCCCCAGCATTTT
CDR3 protein: CSVASNQGNQPQHF

clone size: .
J gene: TRBJ2-7
D gene: TRBD1
V gene: TRBV19
CDR3 DNA: TGTGCCAGTAGTGGGGGACAGGGGATTCGACGCGAGCAGTACTTC
CDR3 protein: CASSGGQGIRREQYF

clone size: .
J gene: TRBJ2-7
D gene: TRBD1
V gene: TRBV6-5
CDR3 DNA: TGTGCCAGCAATGGGGCAGGGGGCGTCAAGGGCGAGCAGTACTTC
CDR3 protein: CASNGAGGVKGEQYF

clone size: few
J gene: TRBJ2-2
D gene: .
V gene: TRBV29-1
CDR3 DNA: TGCAGCGTTGATCCCCGGGACACCAACACCGGGGAGCTGTTTTTT
CDR3 protein: CSVDPRDTNTGELFF

clone size: .
J gene: TRBJ2-1
D gene: TRBD1
V gene: TRBV2
CDR3 DNA: TGTGCCAGCAGTGAAGACAGGGGGACCTACAATGAGCAGTTCTTC
CDR3 protein: CASSEDRGTYNEQFF

clone size: .
J gene: TRBJ1-3
D gene: .
V gene: TRBV30
CDR3 DNA: TGTGCCTGGGGGCGATACTCTGGAAACACCATATATTTT
CDR3 protein: CAWGRYSGNTIYF